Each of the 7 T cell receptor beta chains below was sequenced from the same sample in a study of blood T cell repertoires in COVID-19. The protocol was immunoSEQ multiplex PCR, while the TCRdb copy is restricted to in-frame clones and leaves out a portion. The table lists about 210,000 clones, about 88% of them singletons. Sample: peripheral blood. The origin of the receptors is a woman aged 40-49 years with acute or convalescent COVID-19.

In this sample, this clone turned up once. In DNA, the CDR3 is TGTGCCAGCAGCTCAAAACAGGGGACCTATGGCTACACCTTC. Protein sequence: CASSSKQGTYGYTF. The chain recombines TRBV11-2 with TRBJ1-2; TRBD1 matches 7 bases. The CDR3 runs to 14 residues. Per the germline V gene, CDR1 is SGHAT and CDR2 is FQNNGV. J was trimmed by 4 bases and V by 4 bases; bases with no gene match: 6.

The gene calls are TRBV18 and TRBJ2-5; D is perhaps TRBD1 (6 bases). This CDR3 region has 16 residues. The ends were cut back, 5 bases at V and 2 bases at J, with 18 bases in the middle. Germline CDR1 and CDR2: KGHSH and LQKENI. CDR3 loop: CASSSWARTDQETQYF. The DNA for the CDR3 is TGTGCCAGCTCATCCTGGGCGCGGACAGATCAAGAGACCCAGTACTTC.

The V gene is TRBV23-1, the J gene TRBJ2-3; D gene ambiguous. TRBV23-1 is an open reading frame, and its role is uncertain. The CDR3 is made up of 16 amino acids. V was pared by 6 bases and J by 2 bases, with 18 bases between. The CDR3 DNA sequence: TGCGCCAGCAGACGGTCGGAGCAGAAATACACAGATACGCAGTATTTT. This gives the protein CASRRSEQKYTDTQYF.

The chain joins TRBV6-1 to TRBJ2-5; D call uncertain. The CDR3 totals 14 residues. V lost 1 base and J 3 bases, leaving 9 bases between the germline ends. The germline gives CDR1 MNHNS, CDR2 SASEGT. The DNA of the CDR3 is TGTGCCAGCAGTGAAGGAGGTTTCAAAGAGACCCAGTACTTC. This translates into CASSEGGFKETQYF.

The CDR3: CASSSTGLGDNEQFF. In DNA, the CDR3 is TGTGCCAGCAGTTCTACGGGACTAGGGGACAATGAGCAGTTCTTC. This chain uses TRBV2 with TRBJ2-1; 8 bases align to TRBD2. The CDR3 is 15 amino acids. Germline CDR1 and CDR2: SNHLY and FYNNEI. Unmatched junction bases numbered 8, after V lost 5 bases and J lost 5 bases.

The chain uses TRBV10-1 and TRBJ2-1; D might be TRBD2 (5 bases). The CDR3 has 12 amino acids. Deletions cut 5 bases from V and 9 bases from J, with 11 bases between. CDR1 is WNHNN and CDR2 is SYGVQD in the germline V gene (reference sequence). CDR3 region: CASSLSEGEQFF. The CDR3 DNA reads TGCGCCAGCAGTTTGTCTGAGGGTGAGCAGTTCTTC.

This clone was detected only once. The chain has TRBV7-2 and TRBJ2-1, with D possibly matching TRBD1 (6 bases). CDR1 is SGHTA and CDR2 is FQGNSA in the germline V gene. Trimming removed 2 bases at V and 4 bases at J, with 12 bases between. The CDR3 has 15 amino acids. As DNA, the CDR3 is TGTGCCAGCAGCTTAATGGAAGGACAGTACAATGAGCAGTTCTTC. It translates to CASSLMEGQYNEQFF.